This T cell receptor beta chain was identified in a study of type 1 and type 2 diabetes patients. Whole-study context: The cohort mixed type 1 diabetes, type 2 diabetes and nondiabetic donors. The whole study generated fewer than 25 million paired-end reads. Points from the study as a whole: V and J gene usage correlated at roughly 0.97 between type 2 diabetes and control samples.

Genomic DNA was the PCR template. Amplification of the beta chain CDR3 used 30 forward and 13 reverse multiplex primers. TCRdb called the multiplex PCR reads again in MiXCR, with one record for every CDR3 protein. The sample lists approximately 260,000 distinct CDR3 sequences, 40% to 50% occurring once. Note on this clonotype: The antigen is not known. At one end, the junction sequence differs from germline, possibly due to a read error.

This CDR3 has 16 amino acids. CDR1 is SNHLY, CDR2 FYNNEI, per germline. The origin of this receptor is a man in his late teens or twenties with type 2 diabetes. The sequencing sample was made of peripheral blood mononuclear cells (PBMCs). This chain connects TRBV2 to TRBJ2-3; 13 positions agree with TRBD2. The CDR3 loop is CASSERTSGSSDTRYF. The CDR3 region has the DNA TGTGCCAGCAGTGAACGGACTAGCGGGAGCTCAGATACGCGGTATTTT.